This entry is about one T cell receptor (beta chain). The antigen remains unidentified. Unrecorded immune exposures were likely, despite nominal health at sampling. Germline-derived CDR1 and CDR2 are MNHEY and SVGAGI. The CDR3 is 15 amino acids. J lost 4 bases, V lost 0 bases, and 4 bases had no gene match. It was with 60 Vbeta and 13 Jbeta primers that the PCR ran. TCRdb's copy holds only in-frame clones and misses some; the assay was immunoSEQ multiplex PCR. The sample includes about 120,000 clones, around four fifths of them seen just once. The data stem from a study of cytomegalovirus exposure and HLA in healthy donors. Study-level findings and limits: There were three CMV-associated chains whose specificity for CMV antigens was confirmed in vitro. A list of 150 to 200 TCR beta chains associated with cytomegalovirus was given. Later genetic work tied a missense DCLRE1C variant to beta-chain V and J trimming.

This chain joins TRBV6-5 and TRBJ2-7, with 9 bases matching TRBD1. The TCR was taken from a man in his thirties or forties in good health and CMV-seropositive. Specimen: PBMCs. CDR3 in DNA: TGTGCCAGCAGTTACTCGTGGACAGGGGTTTACGAGCAGTACTTC. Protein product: CASSYSWTGVYEQYF.